This T cell receptor (beta chain) was documented in a study of technical replicates of blood from a few donors. Here immunoSEQ multiplex PCR was the method, and the copy in TCRdb shows in-frame clones only, minus some. The sample contains some 80,000 clones, approximately 96% of which appear only once. What was sequenced was T cells isolated from PBMCs. This clonotype originated in a human donor in good health.

CDR3 in amino acids: CASSISTGLGDGYTF. As DNA, the CDR3 is TGTGCCAGTAGTATATCGACAGGGCTCGGAGATGGCTACACCTTC. This chain joins TRBV19 and TRBJ1-2; 7 bases map to TRBD1. The germline CDR1 and CDR2 sequences are LNHDA and SQIVND (reference sequence). V lost 2 bases and J lost 6; bases outside the gene matches: 9. The CDR3 totals 15 residues. The whole variable domain, filled in from reference TRBV19 and TRBJ1-2, reads DGGITQSPKYLFRKEGQNVTLSCEQNLNHDAMYWYRQDPGQGLRLIYYSQIVNDFQKGDIAEGYSVSREKKESFPLTVTSAQKNPTAFYLCASSISTGLGDGYTFGSGTRLTVV.